The 11 T cell receptor beta chains given below trace back to one sample, sequenced in a study of siplizumab effects on memory and regulatory T cells. Responder and stimulator cells in the mixed lymphocyte reaction were cultured together for around 6 days at 37°C. The antigens of these receptors remain unknown. TCRdb keeps only in-frame clones here, not all; method: immunoSEQ multiplex PCR. Of about 3,400 clones listed, about 54% are singletons. The sequencing sample was made of CFSE-low (dividing) CD8+ T cells sorted from an allogeneic mixed lymphocyte reaction. These receptors originate from a human donor in good health; the cells came from an allogeneic mixed lymphocyte reaction. Some clones in this sample may be carry-over from other donors' samples.

The chain employs TRBV7-6 and TRBJ2-3; TRBD2 matches at 9 bases. This CDR3 spans 17 amino acids. CDR1 and CDR2 from the germline V gene are SGHVS and FNYEAQ. V was pared by 5 bases and J by 1 base, with 10 bases of the junction left unmatched. The CDR3 DNA sequence: TGTGCCAGCAGCCTACCGGCGGGAGGGCCTGGCACAGATACGCAGTATTTT. Translation: CASSLPAGGPGTDTQYF.

The chain is built from TRBV27 and TRBJ2-3; D gene uncertain. The CDR3 sequence is 11 residues long. V lost 3 bases, J lost 10 bases, and 8 bases lay in between. Germline CDR1 is MNHEY and CDR2 is SMNVEV (reference sequence). The DNA for the CDR3 is TGTGCCAGCAGTTTTGGGTGGGCGCAGTATTTT. Translated, it gives CASSFGWAQYF.

This chain joins TRBV19 and TRBJ1-1, with D possibly matching TRBD1 (5 bases). CDR3 length: 12 amino acids. Trimming stripped 4 bases from V and 8 bases from J, with 11 bases between. CDR1 and CDR2 (germline): LNHDA, SQIVND (reference sequence). DNA for the CDR3: TGTGCCAGTAGTAACAGGATTTCCGAAGCTTTCTTT. Translation gives CASSNRISEAFF.

The chain recombines TRBV27 with TRBJ2-6, with D unclear. This CDR3 comprises 16 residues. Germline V gene data show CDR1 as MNHEY and CDR2 as SMNVEV (reference sequence). The V end lost 1 base, the J end lost 2 bases, and 9 bases lay between the germline ends. CDR3 in amino acids: CASSLFNLAGANVLTF. The CDR3 nucleotides read TGTGCCAGCAGTTTATTCAACCTCGCTGGGGCCAACGTCCTGACTTTC.

The chain uses TRBV7-9 and TRBJ2-7; D unclear. Germline CDR1 SEHNR, CDR2 FQNEAQ (reference sequence). With 1 base removed from V and 5 bases from J, the gap between germline ends came to 12 bases. The CDR3 covers 14 residues. The CDR3 region has the DNA TGTGCCAGCAGCTTAGGTTTTAGTCTTGACGAGCAGTACTTC. As protein: CASSLGFSLDEQYF.

This chain links TRBV27 with TRBJ1-1; D remains unclear. CDR3 length: 16 residues. The germline V gene has CDR1 MNHEY and CDR2 SMNVEV (reference sequence). V was clipped by 2 bases and J by 5 bases, with 18 bases between them. The CDR3 sequence: CASSLVSWVGVTEAFF. CDR3 bases: TGTGCCAGCAGTTTAGTTTCCTGGGTTGGGGTTACTGAAGCTTTCTTT.

This clone turned up a few times. V gene TRBV2 combines with J gene TRBJ2-7; 7 nucleotides line up with TRBD1. Losses at the gene ends were 4 bases for V and 4 bases for J; bases not matched to a gene: 10. CDR1 SNHLY and CDR2 FYNNEI come from the germline V gene. This CDR3 has 15 residues. DNA for the CDR3: TGTGCCAGCAGTGGTCTTACAGGGGCGTCATACGAGCAGTACTTC. Protein sequence: CASSGLTGASYEQYF.

The CDR3 DNA sequence: TGTGCCAGCAGCCTAGCGGGGGGGCAAGAGACCCAGTACTTC. Translation: CASSLAGGQETQYF. The rearrangement uses TRBV6-5 and TRBJ2-5; 12 nucleotides match TRBD2. Germline V CDR1 and CDR2: MNHEY, SVGAGI. J was trimmed by 2 bases and V by 6 bases; bases with no gene match: 1. This CDR3 spans 14 amino acids.

The rearrangement joins TRBV6-4 to TRBJ1-2; 9 positions agree with TRBD1. The CDR3 loop spans 16 amino acids. After removal of 4 bases from V and 4 bases from J, the junction contained 10 bases not matched to a gene. Per germline, CDR1 MRHNA and CDR2 SNTAGT. CDR3 sequence (DNA): TGTGCCAGCAGTGTGGTTGTGGGACAGGGTCCCTATGGCTACACCTTC. This encodes CASSVVVGQGPYGYTF.

This sequence joins TRBV7-8 and TRBJ2-3; D is possibly TRBD1 or TRBD2 (5 bases each). With 1 base removed from V and 0 bases from J, the gap between germline ends came to 11 bases. Germline loops: CDR1 SGHVS, CDR2 FQNEAQ. The CDR3 extends over 16 amino acids. In nucleotides, the CDR3 is TGTGCCAGCAGCTTAGATTTGGGGGTGAGCACAGATACGCAGTATTTT. It translates to CASSLDLGVSTDTQYF.

A few counts support this clone. The CDR3 region has the DNA TGTGCCAGTAGTGTCGGACAGGGACCTAACTATGGCTACACCTTC. This sequence encodes CASSVGQGPNYGYTF. The rearrangement uses TRBV19 and TRBJ1-2; 8 nucleotides align to TRBD1. Germline V gives CDR1 LNHDA, CDR2 SQIVND (reference sequence). Trimming removed 5 bases from V and 0 bases from J; junction bases left unmatched: 5. This CDR3 contains 15 residues.